Listed below are T cell receptor beta chains from one sample, sequenced in a study of preoperative IRX-2 immunotherapy in early breast cancer. Sequencing used immunoSEQ multiplex PCR; TCRdb keeps in-frame clones, though not all of them. Of more than 30,000 clones listed, roughly 90% were seen once; the top ten hold 1.5% to 2%. The specimen was tumor tissue, collected after IRX-2 immunotherapy. These receptors all stem from a human donor with breast cancer. The CDR3 runs from the conserved cysteine through the conserved F or W. D genes are given only for firm matches.

. | TRBJ1-1 | TRBV11-3 | CASSPQTGLNTEAFF
. | TRBJ2-1 | TRBV11-3 | CASSPSGGGFNEQFF
. | TRBJ1-2 | TRBV11-3 | CASSSRGALDHGYTF
. | TRBJ1-5 | TRBV18 | CASSPRPSGNQPQHF
. | TRBJ1-2 | TRBV6-8 | CASSRTLLNGYTF
. | TRBJ1-2 | TRBV7-1 | CASSLSQDNGYTF
TRBD1 | TRBJ1-1 | TRBV7-4 | CASSLRRQGMNTEAFF
. | TRBJ1-2 | TRBV5-1 | CASHPGHLNYGYTF
. | TRBJ2-3 | TRBV7-1 | CASSTNYRDTQYF
. | TRBJ2-3 | TRBV5-1 | CASSLGDSTDTQYF
. | TRBJ1-1 | TRBV18 | CASSPLASDTEAFF
TRBD1 | TRBJ1-1 | TRBV19 | CASSRDRADTEAFF
TRBD1 | TRBJ1-5 | TRBV29-1 | CSVGLQGMSQPQHF
. | TRBJ1-4 | TRBV7-4 | CASSLDRSPSVGEKLFF
. | TRBJ1-1 | TRBV6-8 | CASSDSTGGNTEAFF
TRBD1 | TRBJ1-3 | TRBV6-8 | CASTDFATGAGNTIYF
TRBD1 | TRBJ2-7 | TRBV14 | CASSHLGQGTYEQYF
. | TRBJ2-4 | TRBV7-6 | CASSLVGEAKNIQYF
. | TRBJ2-7 | TRBV12-5 | CASGYGYEQYF
. | TRBJ2-6 | TRBV19 | CASSISVGTFLSGANVLTF
. | TRBJ2-5 | TRBV11-3 | CASSLVPSGGKETQYF
. | TRBJ1-2 | TRBV11-3 | CASSTTDARIYGYTF
TRBD2 | TRBJ2-5 | TRBV11-3 | CASSRTKRESQETQYF
TRBD2 | TRBJ2-1 | TRBV15 | CATSRETSGRAGHEQFF
TRBD2 | TRBJ2-7 | TRBV23-1 | CASSQESGTTYEQYF
. | TRBJ2-6 | TRBV6-4 | CASTPGRTSGANVLTF
. | TRBJ2-6 | TRBV6-8 | CASSLFGSGANVLTF
. | TRBJ2-3 | TRBV5-1 | CASSLTSRTDTQYF
. | TRBJ1-3 | TRBV11-3 | CASSFRGLSGNTIYF
. | TRBJ2-2 | TRBV19 | CASSRMNTGELFF
. | TRBJ1-2 | TRBV7-5 | CASSLTGANYGYTF
TRBD2 | TRBJ2-3 | TRBV5-1 | CASSSGLAVTDTQYF
. | TRBJ2-3 | TRBV23-1 | CASSHTGIASDTQYF
TRBD1 | TRBJ2-3 | TRBV11-3 | CASSPATGRGTDTQYF
TRBD1 | TRBJ1-2 | TRBV6-8 | CASSYRGHYGYTF
. | TRBJ1-1 | TRBV11-3 | CASSRRQGTDTEAFF
. | TRBJ1-2 | TRBV6-8 | CAISADKYGYTF
TRBD1 | TRBJ1-4 | TRBV15 | CATGGQALMSKLFF
. | TRBJ2-5 | TRBV6-1 | CASSEVLFTPYQETQYF
. | TRBJ2-1 | TRBV7-4 | CASTKWGSYNEQFF
. | TRBJ2-5 | TRBV12-5 | CASGLSNLGTQYF
. | TRBJ1-4 | TRBV14 | CASSQETNEKLFF
TRBD2 | TRBJ2-7 | TRBV19 | CASTGTSGPAPYEQYF
TRBD2 | TRBJ2-3 | TRBV5-1 | CASSRTSGTDTQYF
. | TRBJ1-5 | TRBV7-7 | CASSLDSGVFPQPQHF
. | TRBJ1-2 | TRBV7-6 | CASSQIDGFYGYTF
TRBD2 | TRBJ2-3 | TRBV11-3 | CASSPSRLAGGYTDTQYF
. | TRBJ1-1 | TRBV6-8 | CASSYPHGKEAFF
. | TRBJ2-1 | TRBV6-8 | CASEPGAYNEQFF
. | TRBJ1-1 | TRBV11-3 | CASIEQGRGTEAFF
TRBD2 | TRBJ2-5 | TRBV15 | CASSLGLAGQETQYF